The 28 T cell receptor beta chains below come from one sample, sequenced in a study of blood T cells in healthy people across ages. A second PCR of roughly 7 to 11 cycles used a sample-barcoded 5' primer and a J-beta primer mix. Each CDR3 protein is one row after TCRdb ran MiXCR on the 5' RACE reads. The top ten hold roughly a tenth of the sample, which has 760,000 or so distinct CDR3 sequences, roughly 25% seen once. This same sample was also taken into another study, of T cells of mothers and their children.

Sequences were obtained from blood. The source is a boy younger than 18 in good health.

The rearrangement uses TRBV6-2 or TRBV6-3 and TRBJ2-5; 8 bases fit TRBD2. The J call may be faulty, since TRBJ2-7 better matches the DNA end. From germline, CDR1 is MNHEY and CDR2 SVGEGT. This CDR3 is 14 amino acids long. The CDR3 DNA sequence: TGTGCCAGCAGCCAGACGCGGGGGGCTTACGAGCAGTACTTC. It yields the protein CASSQTRGAYEQYF.

The chain joins TRBV7-3 to TRBJ2-5; 7 nucleotides line up with TRBD2. The J segment lost 2 bases and the V segment lost 0 bases, leaving 3 bases of the junction unmatched. This CDR3 has 15 amino acids. Germline CDR1 reads SGHTA; CDR2 reads FQGTGA. The CDR3 DNA reads TGTGCCAGCAGCTTAACGCTAGCGGTTCAAGAGACCCAGTACTTC. It specifies CASSLTLAVQETQYF.

This clonotype was seen only a few times. The rearrangement uses TRBV6-2 or TRBV6-3 and TRBJ2-3; D is possibly TRBD2 (5 bases). Trimming shortened V by 6 bases and J by 0 bases, and 13 bases separated the two germline ends. The CDR3 is made up of 15 amino acids. Looked up from germline, CDR1 is MNHEY and CDR2 is SVGEGT. The CDR3 sequence: CASSEGGSSTDTQYF. CDR3 nucleotides: TGTGCCAGCAGCGAGGGCGGGTCTAGCACAGATACGCAGTATTTT.

This clonotype was seen only a few times. The chain links TRBV5-1 to TRBJ2-2; D gene ambiguous. CDR3 size: 15 residues. V lost 6 bases to trimming and J lost 1 base, with 13 bases between them. The germline V gene has CDR1 SGHRS and CDR2 YFSETQ. This CDR3 is CASTRAHGNTGELFF. CDR3 DNA: TGCGCCAGCACCCGGGCACACGGGAACACCGGGGAGCTGTTTTTT.

The DNA of the CDR3 is TGTGCCAGCAGTACGGAGTCCTACGAGCAGTACTTC. It translates to CASSTESYEQYF. The J gene is TRBJ2-7, the V gene TRBV6-2 or TRBV6-3, with D unclear. CDR1 and CDR2 from the germline V gene are MNHEY and SVGEGT. V gave up 5 bases and J gave up 1 base, with 6 bases separating them. The CDR3 spans 12 residues.

This clonotype came up a few times. This chain uses TRBV20-1 with TRBJ2-1; D may be TRBD1 (5 bases). The CDR3 length is 16 residues. The V gene lost 4 bases and the J gene lost 0 bases, with 16 bases spanning the gap. Germline-derived CDR1 and CDR2 are DFQATT and SNEGSKA (reference sequence). The CDR3 bases are TGCAGTGCTACACCCCTTAGGGGAAGCTCCTACAATGAGCAGTTCTTC. Translating it yields CSATPLRGSSYNEQFF.

The rearrangement links TRBV20-1 to TRBJ2-3; D unresolved. Germline CDR1 and CDR2: DFQATT and SNEGSKA (reference sequence). This CDR3 has 12 amino acids. The V end was cut by 3 bases, the J end by 7 bases, with 11 bases between. CDR3 nucleotides: TGCAGTGCTAGCCCTCTAGGACATACGCAGTATTTT. It translates to CSASPLGHTQYF.

The rearrangement links TRBV29-1 to TRBJ2-1, with 9 bases that match TRBD2. The J call is doubtful: the DNA matches TRBJ2-7 better. The CDR3 runs 13 residues. Germline CDR1 and CDR2: SQVTM and ANQGSEA. CDR3: CSVGREGLNEQYF. CDR3 DNA: TGCAGCGTGGGGCGGGAGGGCCTAAACGAGCAGTACTTC.

This clonotype occurred many times. J is TRBJ1-4 and V is TRBV7-2; D not certain. Germline V CDR1 and CDR2: SGHTA, FQGNSA. Trimming removed 1 base from V and 0 bases from J, with 6 bases in between. The CDR3 is 15 residues long. CDR3 bases: TGTGCCAGCAGCTTAGGTTCAGCAACTAATGAAAAACTGTTTTTT. It is translated as CASSLGSATNEKLFF.

V is TRBV21-1 and J is TRBJ2-1; TRBD1, the D gene given by the table, was not confirmed from the DNA. TRBV21-1 is deemed a pseudogene. This CDR3 comprises 15 residues. CDR3 residues: CASSKGQESYNGQFF. CDR3 coding DNA: TGTGCCAGTAGCAAAGGACAGGAATCCTACAATGGGCAGTTCTTC.

A single count supports this clonotype. This rearrangement joins TRBV29-1 to TRBJ2-7; D is possibly TRBD1 (5 bases). The V gene lost 7 bases and the J gene lost 3 bases, with 16 bases spanning the gap. Germline CDR1 is SQVTM and CDR2 is ANQGSEA. The CDR3 contains 13 residues. Written as DNA, the CDR3 is TGCAGCGCCTCCCAGGGTGCTCTCTACGAGCAGTACTTC. This sequence encodes CSASQGALYEQYF.

The chain has TRBV4-1 and TRBJ2-5, with 9 bases that match TRBD2. Near its end, the DNA agrees better with TRBJ2-1, so the J call may be wrong. Germline-derived CDR1 and CDR2 are MGHRA and YSYEKL. The CDR3 is 17 residues long. The CDR3 DNA follows: TGCGCCAGCAGCCAAGTTAGGCTAGCGGGACCCTACAATGAGCAGTTCTTC. Translated: CASSQVRLAGPYNEQFF.

The chain uses TRBV29-1 and TRBJ1-4; 10 bases match TRBD1. The CDR3 has 14 residues. Germline CDR1 is SQVTM and CDR2 is ANQGSEA. V trimming: 2 bases; J trimming: 5 bases; junction bases outside the gene matches: 2. CDR3 in DNA: TGCAGCGTTGAACCGGGACAGGGGAATGAAAAACTGTTTTTT. Translated, it gives CSVEPGQGNEKLFF.

V is TRBV15 and J is TRBJ1-1, with D unclear. Trimming took 5 bases from V and 0 from J, leaving 13 bases between them. The germline V gene has CDR1 LNHNV and CDR2 YYDKDF (reference sequence). The CDR3 is 15 residues long. CDR3 bases: TGTGCCACCAGCCCTAGTATATTGATGAACACTGAAGCTTTCTTT. Translating it yields CATSPSILMNTEAFF.

This clonotype was seen only a few times. The chain employs TRBV7-9 and TRBJ2-7; 7 nucleotides match TRBD1. The J segment lost 4 bases and the V segment lost 3 bases, leaving 9 bases of the junction unmatched. CDR1 SEHNR and CDR2 FQNEAQ come from the germline V gene (reference sequence). The CDR3 length is 15 residues. The CDR3 protein is CASSFRDSPPYEQYF. CDR3 DNA: TGTGCCAGCAGCTTCCGGGACAGTCCACCTTACGAGCAGTACTTC.

This clonotype was seen only a few times. The rearrangement joins TRBV5-1 to TRBJ2-5; D remains unclear. This CDR3 is 14 amino acids long. With 0 bases removed from V and 3 bases from J, the gap between germline ends came to 9 bases. Germline values: CDR1 SGHRS, CDR2 YFSETQ. The CDR3 DNA sequence: TGCGCCAGCAGCTTGGTGGTCAGCAAAGAGACCCAGTACTTC. Translated: CASSLVVSKETQYF.

This clonotype was seen a handful of times. This CDR3 is CASSWGLGSTYNEQFF. The CDR3 DNA reads as TGTGCCAGCAGCTGGGGACTAGGGTCAACCTACAATGAGCAGTTCTTC. V gene TRBV7-2 combines with J gene TRBJ2-5; 8 bases fit TRBD2. The DNA end lines up better with TRBJ2-1; the J call may be wrong. Germline CDR1 and CDR2: SGHTA and FQGNSA. CDR3 length: 16 amino acids.

A note on this clonotype: The CDR3 does not close with the conserved phenylalanine or tryptophan, likely indicating a read error. V usage is TRBV29-1 and J usage is TRBJ2-2; TRBD2 matches at 9 bases. This CDR3 has 14 amino acids. The germline gives CDR1 SQVTM, CDR2 ANQGSEA. V lost 5 bases, J lost 6 bases, and 7 bases stayed unmatched. In DNA, the CDR3 is TGCAGCGTTTTGTTTAGCGGGGGTTCCGGGGAGCTGTTTTTA. Translated, it gives CSVLFSGGSGELFL.

A few counts support this clonotype. The J gene is TRBJ2-3, the V gene TRBV27; D unclear. Germline V gene sequence: CDR1 MNHEY, CDR2 SMNVEV (reference sequence). This CDR3 has 16 residues. V lost 7 bases to trimming and J lost 0 bases, with 17 bases between them. This CDR3 is CASNFVSLISTDTQYF. DNA of the CDR3: TGTGCCAGCAACTTTGTCTCACTTATTAGCACAGATACGCAGTATTTT.

The chain couples TRBV2 to TRBJ2-1; TRBD2 matches 7 bases. Germline V CDR1 and CDR2: SNHLY, FYNNEI. V gave up 10 bases and J gave up 4 bases; unmatched junction bases: 13. The CDR3 covers 15 residues. In nucleotides, the CDR3 is TGTGCCATCCCAATCAGCGGGAATAGGTACAATGAGCAGTTCTTC. Amino acid sequence: CAIPISGNRYNEQFF.

This clonotype was seen a single time. V and J are TRBV10-3 and TRBJ2-1, with a possible D match to TRBD2 (6 bases). TRBJ2-7 matches the DNA end more closely, so the J call is doubtful. CDR3 length: 14 residues. In germline, CDR1 is ENHRY, CDR2 SYGVKD. This CDR3 is CAIRDYIFSYEQYF. The CDR3 DNA sequence: TGTGCCATCAGGGACTACATATTCTCCTACGAGCAGTACTTC.

The chain is built from TRBV6-4 and TRBJ2-2, with D maybe TRBD1 (6 bases). The CDR3 runs to 14 residues. V was pared by 3 bases and J by 2 bases, with 7 bases between. Germline V gene lookup returns CDR1 MRHNA and CDR2 SNTAGT. CDR3 DNA: TGTGCCAGCAGTGAGGGACAAAACACCGGGGAGCTGTTTTTT. It is translated as CASSEGQNTGELFF.

The chain employs TRBV20-1 and TRBJ2-3, with TRBD2 matching over 10 bases. Per germline, CDR1 DFQATT and CDR2 SNEGSKA (reference sequence). There are 16 residues in the CDR3. The V segment lost 6 bases and the J segment 0 bases; nucleotides outside the gene matches: 9. CDR3 in amino acids: CSAEALAGPSTDTQYF. CDR3 sequence (DNA): TGCAGTGCCGAGGCACTAGCGGGGCCTAGCACAGATACGCAGTATTTT.

The chain carries TRBV12-3 or TRBV12-4 and TRBJ2-1, with TRBD2 as a possible D gene (6 bases). The CDR3 has 12 amino acids. V was cut by 4 bases and J by 12 bases, with 13 bases left in between. The CDR3 bases are TGTGCCAGCAGTTCAATTGGGACTCCGCAGTTCTTC. Protein product: CASSSIGTPQFF.

This clonotype has more than one count but fewer than ten. The chain combines TRBV29-1 with TRBJ2-2, with 10 bases fitting TRBD2. V was pared by 5 bases and J by 4 bases, with 4 bases of the junction left unmatched. The CDR3 runs 14 residues. Germline V gives CDR1 SQVTM, CDR2 ANQGSEA. The CDR3: CSVSGTSVTGELFF. In nucleotides, the CDR3 is TGCAGCGTTTCCGGGACTAGCGTCACCGGGGAGCTGTTTTTT.

The chain couples TRBV6-1 to TRBJ2-1; D tentatively fits TRBD1 or TRBD2 (6 bases each). The J call is doubtful: the DNA matches TRBJ2-5 better. Germline V CDR1 and CDR2: MNHNS, SASEGT. This CDR3 is built from 11 residues. In DNA, the CDR3 is TGTGCCGTGAGGGGGGCAGGGACCCAGTACTTC. Its translation: CAVRGAGTQYF.

The CDR3 sequence: CSCQGEGSAQYF. The CDR3 nucleotides read TGCAGTTGCCAAGGAGAGGGTAGTGCCCAGTACTTC. The chain employs TRBV20-1 and TRBJ2-5; TRBD2 might be the D (5 bases). The germline V gene encodes CDR1 DFQATT and CDR2 SNEGSKA (reference sequence). The CDR3 spans 12 residues. Trimming took 8 bases from V and 9 from J, leaving 19 bases between them.

The V gene is TRBV18, the J gene TRBJ2-1; D possibly corresponds to TRBD2 (5 bases). CDR3 length: 15 residues. Looked up from germline, CDR1 is KGHSH and CDR2 is LQKENI. Trimming took 6 bases from V and 0 from J, leaving 12 bases between them. The CDR3 DNA is TGTGCCAGCTCCGGACTCCAGAGCTCCTACAATGAGCAGTTCTTC. This encodes CASSGLQSSYNEQFF.